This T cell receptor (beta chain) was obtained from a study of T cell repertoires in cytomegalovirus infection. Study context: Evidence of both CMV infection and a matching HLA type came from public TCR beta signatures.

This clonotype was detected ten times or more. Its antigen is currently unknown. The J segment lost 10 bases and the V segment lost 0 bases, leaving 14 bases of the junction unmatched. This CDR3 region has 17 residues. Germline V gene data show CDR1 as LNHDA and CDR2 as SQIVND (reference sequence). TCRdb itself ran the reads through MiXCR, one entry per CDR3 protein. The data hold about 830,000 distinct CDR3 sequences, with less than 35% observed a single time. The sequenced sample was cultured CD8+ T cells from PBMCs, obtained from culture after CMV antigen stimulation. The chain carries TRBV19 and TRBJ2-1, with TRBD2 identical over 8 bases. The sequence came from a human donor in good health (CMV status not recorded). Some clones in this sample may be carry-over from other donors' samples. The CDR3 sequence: CASSIDPVGLERCEQFF. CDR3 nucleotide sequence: TGTGCCAGTAGTATAGACCCCGTGGGACTAGAAAGATGCGAGCAGTTCTTC.